A selection of T cell receptor beta chains follows, all from one sample in a study of blood T cell repertoires in COVID-19. This table comes from immunoSEQ multiplex PCR, and its TCRdb copy is limited to in-frame clones, with some not included. The top ten clones hold roughly 4% of a sample with around 450,000 clones, roughly 90% of them seen once. The specimen sequenced was peripheral blood. These receptors were obtained from a woman in her 30s with acute or convalescent COVID-19. Each CDR3 is given with its conserved first and last residue. D genes are given only for firm matches. The listing skips clone size in some rows; elsewhere it reads once, few, many or a size class.

TRBV6-5	TRBJ2-2	-	-	TGCACGAGCGGGTTAAACACCGGGGAGCTGTTTTTT	CTSGLNTGELFF
TRBV28	TRBJ2-5	-	once	TGTGCCAGCTGGCACCGGGGGACCCAAGAGACCCAGTACTTC	CASWHRGTQETQYF
TRBV30	TRBJ2-3	-	-	TGTGCCTGGAGCCCAGGTAACCCTAGCACAGATACGCAGTATTTT	CAWSPGNPSTDTQYF
TRBV11-2	TRBJ1-6	-	once	TGTGCCAGCAGACATGGGACACCCAAAGCCCCTTTGGGGTCACCCCTCCACTTT	CASRHGTPKAPLGSPLHF
TRBV7-3	TRBJ2-3	TRBD1	-	TGTGCCAGCAGCATCGGACAGGGCACAGATACGCAGTATTTT	CASSIGQGTDTQYF
TRBV30	TRBJ2-1	TRBD1	-	TGTGCCTGGAGTTGGGACAGGGGCGATGAGCAGTTCTTC	CAWSWDRGDEQFF
TRBV7-2	TRBJ1-5	TRBD1	-	TGTGCCAGCAGCCAAGGGACAGGGTGGAATCAGCCCCAGCATTTT	CASSQGTGWNQPQHF
TRBV18	TRBJ1-3	TRBD1	-	TGTGCCAGCTCACCGCCGACAGGGGACTCTGGAAACACCATATATTTT	CASSPPTGDSGNTIYF
TRBV14	TRBJ2-3	TRBD2	-	TGTGCCAGCAGCCAATGGGAGGGGAGTGAAACAGATACGCAGTATTTT	CASSQWEGSETDTQYF
TRBV14	TRBJ2-4	-	once	TGTGCCAGCAGCCAAGATGGACTAGCCAAAAACATTCAGTACTTC	CASSQDGLAKNIQYF
TRBV25-1	TRBJ1-5	-	-	TGTGCCAGCCAACTTATTGGGCCCAATCAGCCCCAGCATTTT	CASQLIGPNQPQHF
TRBV3-1/TRBV3-2	TRBJ2-1	TRBD2	-	TGTGCCAGCAGCCAAGTGACTAGCGGGGGCATGAGCTCCTACAATGAGCAGTTCTTC	CASSQVTSGGMSSYNEQFF
TRBV10-1	TRBJ1-1	-	-	TGCGCCAGCAGTGTTTGGACAGACCCAGCAGGGAACACTGAAGCTTTCTTT	CASSVWTDPAGNTEAFF
TRBV2	TRBJ2-6	TRBD2	-	TGTGCCAGCAGTGAGGGAGCGGGGGGATACTCTGGGGCCAACGTCCTGACTTTC	CASSEGAGGYSGANVLTF
TRBV4-1	TRBJ2-2	-	once	TGCGCCAGCAGCCCCACCGCAGTCCGGGGTTCTGCCGGGGAGCTGTTTTTT	CASSPTAVRGSAGELFF
TRBV25-1	TRBJ2-7	TRBD1	once	TGTGCCAGCAGTGAACCCGGGACAGCTGGCAACGAGCAGTACTTC	CASSEPGTAGNEQYF
TRBV18	TRBJ2-1	TRBD1	-	TGTGCCAGCTCGCCGGACAGGGGACCGAGCTCCTACAATGAGCAGTTCTTC	CASSPDRGPSSYNEQFF
TRBV28	TRBJ1-2	TRBD1	-	TGTGCCAGCAGTTTATGGGGACAGGGGGCCTATGGCTACACCTTC	CASSLWGQGAYGYTF
TRBV5-6	TRBJ1-2	-	-	TGTGCCAGCAGCTTGGTCGCGGGGGGTGGTGGCTACACCTTC	CASSLVAGGGGYTF
TRBV3-1/TRBV3-2	TRBJ1-6	-	-	TGTGCCAGCAGCCAATTGGAGAATTCACCCCTCCACTTT	CASSQLENSPLHF
TRBV27	TRBJ2-2	-	-	TGTGCCAGCAGTTTGTCGGGGGAGCTGTTTTTT	CASSLSGELFF
TRBV15	TRBJ1-4	-	-	TGTGCCACCAGCAGAGGATTTGGAGGGCCCCTCCAAAATAATGAAAAACTGTTTTTT	CATSRGFGGPLQNNEKLFF
TRBV27	TRBJ1-2	-	-	TGTGCCAGCAGTCAACAGGGTCCTTATGGCTACACCTTC	CASSQQGPYGYTF
TRBV28	TRBJ1-4	TRBD1	-	TGTGCCAGCACCCTAAACAGGGGGCGGGGTGAAAAACTGTTTTTT	CASTLNRGRGEKLFF
TRBV13	TRBJ2-7	TRBD1	-	TGTGCCAGCAGCTTACGCAGGACAGGCTCAGGCGAGCAGTACTTC	CASSLRRTGSGEQYF
TRBV24-1	TRBJ1-2	TRBD1	-	TGTGCCACCAGTGATCCGGGACAGTGGTATGGCTACACCTTC	CATSDPGQWYGYTF
TRBV7-3	TRBJ2-3	TRBD1	-	TGTGCCAGCAGCTGGGGACAGTTCACAGATACGCAGTATTTT	CASSWGQFTDTQYF
TRBV30	TRBJ1-2	-	-	TGTGCCTGGAAGGACAAGGTGGTTACCTATGGCTACACCTTC	CAWKDKVVTYGYTF
TRBV3-1/TRBV3-2	TRBJ2-3	-	-	TGTGCCAGCAGCCAAGTTGCCGGAGATACGCAGTATTTT	CASSQVAGDTQYF
TRBV24-1	TRBJ2-7	TRBD1	-	TGTGCCAAGAACAGGGGTAGCGAGCAGTACTTC	CAKNRGSEQYF
TRBV7-8	TRBJ2-7	TRBD2	-	TGTGCCAGCAGCTCCCGGGACTATGTGATCGAGCAGTACTTC	CASSSRDYVIEQYF
TRBV12-3/TRBV12-4	TRBJ1-5	-	-	TGTGCCAGCAGTTTAGTTTCCCTAGCGTCCCAGCATTTT	CASSLVSLASQHF
TRBV4-1	TRBJ2-1	-	-	TGCGCCAGCAGCCAAGATTCAGGGCACCCTAGTGAGCAGTTCTTC	CASSQDSGHPSEQFF
TRBV6-5	TRBJ2-7	TRBD1	-	TGTGCCAGCAGTTACCTTGGGACAGGCGCCTACGAGCAGTACTTC	CASSYLGTGAYEQYF
TRBV15	TRBJ2-1	-	-	TGTGCCACCAGCAGAGCTGTATACAATGAGCAGTTCTTC	CATSRAVYNEQFF
TRBV5-1	TRBJ1-1	-	-	TGCGCCAGCAGCTTGCCAGGAGGCGCCGAAGCTTTCTTT	CASSLPGGAEAFF
TRBV30	TRBJ1-1	-	-	TGTGCCTGGAGTGTGAATCGGGGGGATGGGACTGAAGCTTTCTTT	CAWSVNRGDGTEAFF
TRBV6-5	TRBJ1-1	-	once	TGTGCCAGCAGTTACGGCAGGGGTCCCCCGAACACTGAAGCTTTCTTT	CASSYGRGPPNTEAFF